This T cell receptor beta chain was recorded in a study of cytomegalovirus exposure and HLA in healthy donors. Study-wide results and caveats: With later analysis, a missense DCLRE1C variant became linked to TCR beta V- and J-gene trimming.

Germline V gene data show CDR1 as SGHNT and CDR2 as YENEEA. The CDR3 has 18 amino acids. V lost 0 bases to trimming and J lost 5 bases; unmatched junction nucleotides: 12. The PCR made use of 60 Vbeta and 13 Jbeta primers. Here immunoSEQ multiplex PCR was the method, and the copy in TCRdb shows in-frame clones only, minus some. This table has around 140,000 clones, around nine tenths appearing once. At collection, donors were nominally healthy, but unrecorded immune exposures were probable. About this clone: The antigen remains undetermined.

The genes are TRBV11-3 and TRBJ2-1; 8 positions agree with TRBD2. The sequence came from a woman in her thirties in good health and CMV-seronegative. Source material: PBMCs. The CDR3 loop is CASSLDVAGRPVHNEQFF. CDR3 coding DNA: TGTGCCAGCAGCTTAGACGTAGCGGGGCGCCCGGTCCACAATGAGCAGTTCTTC.